The 8 T cell receptor beta chains below were found in one sample sequenced in a study of cytomegalovirus exposure and HLA in healthy donors. In the PCR, 60 Vbeta and 13 Jbeta primers were used. Assay: immunoSEQ multiplex PCR; the TCRdb copy retains only in-frame clones and omits some. In the table there are about 55,000 clones, 77% of which are singletons. Sequencing was done on a sample of PBMCs. These TCRs come from a female donor in good health and CMV-seronegative.

The chain combines TRBV5-1 with TRBJ1-4; 7 nucleotides match TRBD1. The CDR3 consists of 15 residues. The V segment lost 2 bases and the J segment 8 bases; nucleotides outside the gene matches: 9. Germline-derived CDR1 and CDR2 are SGHRS and YFSETQ. The CDR3 here is CASSFVTGAREKLFF. The CDR3 DNA reads as TGCGCCAGCAGCTTCGTCACAGGGGCTAGAGAAAAACTGTTTTTT.

CDR3 protein: CASSPGLSYEQYF. CDR3 coding DNA: TGTGCCAGCAGCCCGGGACTATCCTACGAGCAGTACTTC. The J gene is TRBJ2-7, the V gene TRBV11-1; 7 nucleotides match TRBD2. There are 13 residues in the CDR3. Germline V gene data show CDR1 as SGHAT and CDR2 as FQDESV (reference sequence). V trimming: 5 bases; J trimming: 1 base; junction bases outside the gene matches: 2.

This chain joins TRBV10-3 and TRBJ1-2, with D perhaps TRBD1 (6 bases). Trimming left V 8 bases short and J 3 bases short, with 13 bases between. Germline CDR1 and CDR2: ENHRY and SYGVKD. The CDR3 sequence is 13 residues long. CDR3 DNA sequence: TGTGCCATCCAGGGGCTACTGGACTATGGCTACACCTTC. Protein sequence: CAIQGLLDYGYTF.

The chain couples TRBV6-5 to TRBJ2-7; 8 bases match TRBD1. With V trimmed by 6 bases and J by 0 bases, 4 bases remained unmatched. The CDR3 is 14 amino acids. Germline V gene data show CDR1 as MNHEY and CDR2 as SVGAGI. The CDR3 protein is CASRGTGNSYEQYF. The CDR3 nucleotides are TGTGCCAGCAGAGGGACAGGTAACTCCTACGAGCAGTACTTC.

This rearrangement joins TRBV5-5 to TRBJ2-5; TRBD1 is a possible D gene (6 bases). The germline V gene encodes CDR1 SGHKS and CDR2 YYEKEE (reference sequence). The CDR3 loop spans 14 amino acids. Trimming took off 4 bases at V and 2 bases at J, with 12 bases between the two ends. In nucleotides, the CDR3 is TGTGCCAGCAGCATTGGACAGAGACAAGAGACCCAGTACTTC. It specifies CASSIGQRQETQYF.

The chain couples TRBV4-2 to TRBJ2-7; 7 nucleotides match TRBD2. The trim removed 1 base at V and 1 base at J, leaving 10 bases unmatched. This CDR3 comprises 17 residues. The germline gives CDR1 LGHNA, CDR2 YNFKEQ. The DNA for the CDR3 is TGTGCCAGCAGCCAAGCATTCGGGGCTAGCGGATCCTACGAGCAGTACTTC. Translating gives CASSQAFGASGSYEQYF.

This clone was seen a single time. The gene calls are TRBV6-1 and TRBJ2-3; 8 nucleotides match TRBD2. The length of the CDR3 is 14 residues. CDR1 is MNHNS, CDR2 SASEGT, per germline. V gave up 7 bases and J gave up 2 bases; unmatched junction bases: 5. CDR3 region: CASIGGGYTDTQYF. The DNA of the CDR3 is TGTGCCAGCATCGGGGGGGGGTACACAGATACGCAGTATTTT.

The rearrangement joins TRBV7-2 to TRBJ2-5; weak D call: TRBD2 (6 bases). Trimming shortened V by 1 base and J by 4 bases, and 7 bases separated the two germline ends. In germline, CDR1 is SGHTA, CDR2 FQGNSA. The CDR3 covers 13 residues. CDR3 in amino acids: CASSLEGGETQYF. DNA for the CDR3: TGTGCCAGCAGCTTAGAGGGAGGAGAGACCCAGTACTTC.